What follows are 23 T cell receptor beta chains derived from one specimen sequenced in a study of shared clonotypes between healthy human individuals. Assay used: immunoSEQ multiplex PCR; TCRdb lists only in-frame clones, some missing. The table lists fewer than 700,000 clones, around three quarters of them singletons, with more than 10% in the top ten. Sequences were obtained from PBMCs. The receptors come from a woman in her forties in good health. Some clones in this sample may be carry-over from other donors' samples.

V gene TRBV19 combines with J gene TRBJ1-5; 10 bases are shared with TRBD1. The germline gives CDR1 LNHDA, CDR2 SQIVND (reference sequence). The CDR3 has 17 amino acids. J lost 2 bases, V lost 4 bases, and 8 bases had no gene match. The CDR3 sequence: CASSTGTGVRGNQPQHF. The CDR3 bases are TGTGCCAGTAGTACAGGGACAGGGGTAAGAGGCAATCAGCCCCAGCATTTT.

The rearrangement uses TRBV7-8 and TRBJ2-4; the D gene could be TRBD1 or TRBD2 (5 bases each). Trimming left V 1 base short and J 7 bases short, with 11 bases between. This CDR3 spans 14 amino acids. Germline CDR1 and CDR2: SGHVS and FQNEAQ. The CDR3 reads CASSLGRGTNIQYF. CDR3 DNA sequence: TGTGCCAGCAGCTTAGGACGGGGCACGAACATTCAGTACTTC.

The chain recombines TRBV28 with TRBJ1-5; no clear D gene. The CDR3 covers 12 residues. Germline CDR1 is MDHEN and CDR2 is SYDVKM. Trimming took 5 bases from V and 8 from J, leaving 10 bases between them. The CDR3 reads CASSPLTEPQHF. The DNA of the CDR3 is TGTGCCAGCAGTCCTCTGACTGAGCCCCAGCATTTT.

The V and J genes are TRBV13 and TRBJ2-7, with TRBD1 identical over 7 bases. The CDR3 has 14 residues. The germline CDR1 and CDR2 sequences are PRHDT and FYEKMQ (reference sequence). V shed 5 bases and J 3 bases; nucleotides not matched to a gene: 7. The CDR3 loop is CASSTLTGNYEQYF. In DNA form, the CDR3 reads TGTGCCAGCAGCACGCTGACAGGGAACTACGAGCAGTACTTC.

This chain joins TRBV19 and TRBJ2-1; D tentatively fits TRBD1 or TRBD2 (5 bases each). The V gene lost 3 bases and the J gene lost 6 bases, with 9 bases spanning the gap. The V gene's germline CDR1 is LNHDA and CDR2 SQIVND (reference sequence). This CDR3 region has 13 residues. CDR3: CASSIGTINEQFF. The CDR3 DNA reads as TGTGCCAGTAGTATCGGGACCATCAATGAGCAGTTCTTC.

The J gene is TRBJ1-1, the V gene TRBV7-9; 8 nucleotides align to TRBD1. The CDR3 runs 13 residues. CDR1 is SEHNR, CDR2 FQNEAQ, per germline (reference sequence). V lost 9 bases and J lost 7; bases outside the gene matches: 10. The chain's CDR3 is CASSGQGGLEAFF. The CDR3 nucleotides are TGTGCCAGTAGCGGACAGGGCGGCCTTGAAGCTTTCTTT.

This rearrangement joins TRBV29-1 to TRBJ2-5; TRBD1 agrees at 10 bases. CDR1 is SQVTM, CDR2 ANQGSEA, per germline. V shed 7 bases, J shed 6 bases, and the junction held 17 bases outside the gene matches. The CDR3 extends over 16 amino acids. The CDR3 is CSAPRQGAVGWQTQYF. In DNA form, the CDR3 reads TGCAGCGCTCCCCGACAGGGGGCGGTAGGATGGCAGACCCAGTACTTC.

The CDR3 DNA follows: TGTGCCAGCAGCTTACTAGTTGGGGCCGGGGAGCTGTTTTTT. Translating gives CASSLLVGAGELFF. V gene TRBV11-2 combines with J gene TRBJ2-2; no definite D call. The germline V gene encodes CDR1 SGHAT and CDR2 FQNNGV. V lost 2 bases and J 6 bases, leaving 10 bases between the germline ends. The CDR3 is 14 residues long. Full variable domain (outside the CDR3, taken from reference TRBV11-2 and TRBJ2-2): EAGVAQSPRYKIIEKRQSVAFWCNPISGHATLYWYQQILGQGPKLLIQFQNNGVVDDSQLPKDRFSAERLKGVDSTLKIQPAKLEDSAVYLCASSLLVGAGELFFGEGSRLTVL.

This sequence joins TRBV6-1 and TRBJ2-5, with 9 positions matching TRBD1. The DNA end is a closer match to TRBJ2-7, so the J assignment may be wrong. Germline loops: CDR1 MNHNS, CDR2 SASEGT. The CDR3 spans 14 residues. Here the CDR3 DNA reads TGTGCCAGCAGTGAAGCCGGGGACAGGGCCGAGCAGTACTTC. Translation: CASSEAGDRAEQYF.

This clone appeared a single time. This chain connects TRBV5-1 to TRBJ2-7, with 8 bases that match TRBD2. CDR1 and CDR2 from the germline V gene are SGHRS and YFSETQ. V gave up 7 bases and J gave up 4 bases; unmatched junction bases: 7. The length of the CDR3 is 13 residues. CDR3 loop: CASGLAGGYEQYF. DNA of the CDR3: TGCGCCAGCGGGCTAGCGGGTGGTTACGAGCAGTACTTC.

The chain uses TRBV18 and TRBJ2-1, with D possibly being TRBD2 (5 bases). The CDR3 has 15 residues. Trimming took 4 bases from V and 5 from J, leaving 15 bases between them. The V gene's germline CDR1 is KGHSH and CDR2 LQKENI. CDR3 region: CASSLRVAPNNEQFF. The CDR3 nucleotides read TGTGCCAGCTCACTACGGGTAGCGCCTAACAATGAGCAGTTCTTC.

V is TRBV15 and J is TRBJ1-4; D remains unclear. The CDR3 runs 15 residues. The V gene lost 0 bases and the J gene lost 8 bases, with 13 bases spanning the gap. Per the germline V gene, CDR1 is LNHNV and CDR2 is YYDKDF (reference sequence). The CDR3 region is CATSRDPKSEEKLFF. The CDR3 coding sequence is TGTGCCACCAGCAGAGATCCTAAGAGTGAGGAAAAACTGTTTTTT.

A note on this clone: It may be a read error: a sequence one base away is much more abundant. Here the CDR3 DNA reads TGTGTCTGGAGTACCTGGGGGGAGGTCTGGGAGACCCAGTACTTC. Translation: CVWSTWGEVWETQYF. The chain links TRBV30 to TRBJ2-5; D is perhaps TRBD2 (6 bases). Germline CDR1 and CDR2: GTSNPN and SVGIG (reference sequence). This CDR3 spans 15 amino acids.

This chain connects TRBV10-3 to TRBJ1-1; D unresolved. Germline V lookup: CDR1 ENHRY, CDR2 SYGVKD. Trimming shortened V by 2 bases and J by 2 bases, and 9 bases separated the two germline ends. This CDR3 has 14 amino acids. The CDR3 spells CAISERAANTEAFF. The CDR3 DNA follows: TGTGCCATCAGTGAGCGGGCAGCTAACACTGAAGCTTTCTTT.

The chain links TRBV7-9 to TRBJ2-1; 9 nucleotides match TRBD2. The CDR3 spans 15 residues. Germline CDR1 SEHNR, CDR2 FQNEAQ (reference sequence). J was trimmed by 9 bases and V by 1 base; bases with no gene match: 7. CDR3 protein: CASSLVGGGALEQFF. In DNA, the CDR3 is TGTGCCAGCAGCTTAGTAGGCGGGGGGGCGCTTGAGCAGTTCTTC.

This chain links TRBV9 with TRBJ1-3; D unclear. Germline CDR1 and CDR2: SGDLS and YYNGEE. Trimming removed 3 bases from V and 2 bases from J, with 18 bases in between. There are 17 residues in the CDR3. CDR3 DNA sequence: TGTGCCAGCAGCGAGACGTGGACGACTGTAACTGGAAACACCATATATTTT. Protein product: CASSETWTTVTGNTIYF.

The J gene is TRBJ1-1, the V gene TRBV5-4, with D perhaps TRBD1 (5 bases). Germline V gene data show CDR1 as SGHNT and CDR2 as YYREEE (reference sequence). This CDR3 contains 17 residues. V dropped 9 bases and J dropped 1 base, with 25 bases sitting between them. The CDR3 DNA is TGTGCCACCCACTCGCTGGGGCCCCTGGACGCGAACACTGAAGCTTTCTTT. It codes for CATHSLGPLDANTEAFF.

Concerning this clone: This CDR3 is also generated by other DNA sequences in the sample. J is TRBJ2-2 and V is TRBV10-2; 9 positions match TRBD1. From germline, CDR1 is WSHSY and CDR2 SAAADI. The CDR3 contains 16 residues. Trimming removed 0 bases from V and 4 bases from J; junction bases left unmatched: 3. CDR3 region: CASSESRDRATGELFF. CDR3 DNA: TGCGCCAGCAGTGAGTCGCGGGACAGGGCCACCGGGGAGCTGTTTTTT.

The rearrangement joins TRBV7-2 to TRBJ1-5; D is ambiguous. The CDR3 is 15 residues long. V dropped 1 base and J dropped 5 bases, with 12 bases sitting between them. CDR1 and CDR2 from the germline V gene are SGHTA and FQGNSA. The CDR3 spells CASSLGKGTYQPQHF. The CDR3 DNA sequence: TGTGCCAGCAGCTTAGGGAAAGGAACCTATCAGCCCCAGCATTTT.

V gene TRBV7-2 combines with J gene TRBJ2-7, with 7 bases identical to TRBD1. Germline V lookup: CDR1 SGHTA, CDR2 FQGNSA. This CDR3 region has 15 residues. V gave up 1 base and J gave up 4 bases; unmatched junction bases: 7. The CDR3 DNA reads as TGTGCCAGCAGCTTAGTAGGGGGCAGGTTGTACGAGCAGTACTTC. This sequence encodes CASSLVGGRLYEQYF. Full variable domain (outside the CDR3, taken from reference TRBV7-2 and TRBJ2-7): GAGVSQSPSNKVTEKGKDVELRCDPISGHTALYWYRQSLGQGLEFLIYFQGNSAPDKSGLPSDRFSAERTGGSVSTLTIQRTQQEDSAVYLCASSLVGGRLYEQYFGPGTRLTVT.

In the case of this clone: Other DNA sequences of this sample code for an identical CDR3. The J gene is TRBJ1-5, the V gene TRBV7-9; D unclear. The CDR3 is 13 amino acids. The germline gives CDR1 SEHNR, CDR2 FQNEAQ (reference sequence). The V gene lost 5 bases and the J gene lost 3 bases, with 8 bases spanning the gap. The DNA for the CDR3 is TGTGCCAGCAGCGCAGGATCCAATCAGCCCCAGCATTTT. Translation gives CASSAGSNQPQHF. Full variable domain (outside the CDR3, taken from reference TRBV7-9 and TRBJ1-5): DTGVSQNPRHKITKRGQNVTFRCDPISEHNRLYWYRQTLGQGPEFLTYFQNEAQLEKSRLLSDRFSAERPKGSFSTLEIQRTEQGDSAMYLCASSAGSNQPQHFGDGTRLSIL.

In its sample, this clone was seen a few times. The J gene is TRBJ1-1, the V gene TRBV20-1; D gene unclear. CDR1 is DFQATT and CDR2 is SNEGSKA in the germline V gene (reference sequence). The CDR3 is made up of 11 amino acids. V dropped 2 bases and J dropped 0 bases, with 1 base sitting between them. The CDR3 nucleotides read TGCAGTGCTAGAATGAACACTGAAGCTTTCTTT. Translated: CSARMNTEAFF.

This chain uses TRBV7-2 with TRBJ2-1, with 7 bases lining up with TRBD1. The V gene's germline CDR1 is SGHTA and CDR2 FQGNSA. This CDR3 region has 15 residues. With 5 bases clipped from V and 6 bases from J, the junction kept 10 bases outside the gene matches. The CDR3 reads CASSRDRVRANEQFF. The DNA of the CDR3 is TGTGCCAGCAGCCGCGACAGGGTCAGAGCCAATGAGCAGTTCTTC.